This TCR beta chain stems from a study of Ad26.COV2.S vaccination and SARS-CoV-2 variants. Study-level results: Spike-specific CD8+ and CD4+ T cell responses reportedly showed substantial breadth after vaccination.

In the case of this clone: No antigen is known for it.

V was clipped by 4 bases and J by 9 bases; unmatched bases: 14. This CDR3 is 17 amino acids long. Germline assignment: CDR1 SGHRS and CDR2 YFSETQ. Using immunoSEQ multiplex PCR, the repertoire was profiled, and TCRdb retains in-frame clones only, with some absent. The table shows 350,000 to 400,000 clones, with roughly 90% occurring only once. Treatment defined: about 20 received Ad26.COV2.S at low or high dose, single or two shots; 5 received placebo; per-sample allocation not given. Specimen acquisition occurred on day 63 following the initial vaccine or placebo injection. Sequenced here: peripheral blood, sampled in a trial of Ad26.COV2.S vaccine versus placebo. V gene TRBV5-1 combines with J gene TRBJ2-1, with 12 bases fitting TRBD2. This receptor was taken from a person between 18 and 65 years old who received the Ad26.COV2.S COVID-19 vaccine or a placebo. CDR3 sequence (DNA): TGCGCCAGCAGCCCCCAACCGACTAGCGGGAGTATCGGTGAGCAGTTCTTC. As protein: CASSPQPTSGSIGEQFF.